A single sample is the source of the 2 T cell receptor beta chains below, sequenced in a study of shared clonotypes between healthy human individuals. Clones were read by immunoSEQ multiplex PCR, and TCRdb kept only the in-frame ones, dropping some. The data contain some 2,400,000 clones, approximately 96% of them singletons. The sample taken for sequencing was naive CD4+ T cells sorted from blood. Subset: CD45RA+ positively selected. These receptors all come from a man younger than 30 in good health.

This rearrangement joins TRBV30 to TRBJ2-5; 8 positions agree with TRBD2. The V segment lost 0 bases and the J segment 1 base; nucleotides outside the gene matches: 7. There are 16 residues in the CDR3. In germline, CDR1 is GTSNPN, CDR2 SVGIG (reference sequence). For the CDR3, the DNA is TGTGCCTGGAGTGTACCTGCGGGGGGAATCCAAGAGACCCAGTACTTC. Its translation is CAWSVPAGGIQETQYF.

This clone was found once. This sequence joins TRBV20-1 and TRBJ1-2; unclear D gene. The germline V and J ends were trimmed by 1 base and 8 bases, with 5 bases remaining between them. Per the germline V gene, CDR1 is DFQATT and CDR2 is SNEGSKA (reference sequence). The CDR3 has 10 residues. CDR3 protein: CSARVWGYTF. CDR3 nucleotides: TGCAGTGCTAGAGTGTGGGGCTACACCTTC.